The 2 T cell receptor beta chains below come from one sample, sequenced in a study of T-cell reconstitution after alpha-beta-depleted transplantation in children. Unique molecular identifiers were incorporated during preparation of the TCRbeta library. From the PCR reads, TCRdb called clonotypes with MiXCR, one entry per CDR3 protein. Of hundreds of thousands of distinct CDR3 sequences in the sample, around an eighth are singletons; the top ten hold around 5.8%. Sequenced material: PBMCs from the stem cell graft donor, taken from the stem cell graft. The receptor set was obtained from a human donor who donated a stem cell graft to a child with combined immunodeficiency.

The chain joins TRBV27 to TRBJ2-3; TRBD1 agrees at 10 bases. Germline assignment: CDR1 MNHEY and CDR2 SMNVEV (reference sequence). The CDR3 spans 15 residues. V was pared by 6 bases and J by 4 bases, with 7 bases of the junction left unmatched. CDR3 in amino acids: CASRLGQGGADTQYF. In DNA, the CDR3 is TGTGCCAGCAGACTCGGACAGGGGGGGGCAGATACGCAGTATTTT.

The V call is TRBV4-1, the J call TRBJ2-7, with a possible D match to TRBD1 (5 bases). The germline V and J ends were trimmed by 4 bases and 6 bases, with 10 bases remaining between them. The germline gives CDR1 MGHRA, CDR2 YSYEKL. The CDR3 runs 12 residues. The CDR3: CASSPDRFEQYF. Here the CDR3 DNA reads TGCGCCAGCAGCCCCGACAGATTCGAGCAGTACTTC.